This T cell receptor (beta chain) was captured by sequencing in a study of identical twins (dated by TCRdb to 2016 to 2017). Study-wide context: To test whether fetal clonotypes persist, this study deep-sequenced TCR alpha and beta repertoires from monozygotic twins, from unrelated adults of various ages, and from cord blood. To rule out contamination, replicate twin experiments were performed at different times with different library preparation protocols. The research as a whole found: In monozygotic twins, recombination models systematically underestimated out-of-frame TCR alpha sharing, but the models matched the sharing seen between unrelated individuals. The excess sharing between twins in beta out-of-frame sequences was weaker because fewer shared sequences reduced the signal-to-noise ratio. Zero-insertion analyses could be partly confounded by invariant T cells such as MAIT and iNKT, although diverse VJ usage argued against such confounding for most clonotypes. Fewer insertions were carried by abundant cord blood beta clonotypes; a weaker similar trend was observed in young adult naive repertoires, while no such trend was observed in memory repertoires. Because the same donors could not be followed over many years, the conclusions relied on cross-sectional statistical analysis. Compared with coincidental sharing between unrelated individuals, out-of-frame TCR alpha sequences shared between twins showed an excess of sequences with low generation probability.

Every donor was a healthy Caucasian. The twin cohort consisted of three pairs of female monozygotic twins, all aged roughly 18 to 30 years. Positive isolation kits from Invitrogen were used to isolate CD4+ and CD8+ T cell populations. A word on this clonotype: Its antigen is unknown. No per-base quality is available; no much larger clone lies one base away.

At the junction V is shortened by 3 bases and J by 5 bases, with 19 bases in between. Inclusive of the bounding cysteine and phenylalanine, the CDR3 is 15 residues long. Solely the CDR3 DNA is kept, with 45 bases framed from the first base. Reading the germline V gene (reference sequence) gives CDR1 DFQATT and CDR2 SNEGSKA. The library was prepared using 5' RACE. TCRdb records Illumina HiSeq 2000 as the sequencer. Template switching added a universal primer binding site, and the final cDNA carried a unique molecular identifier that allowed TCR cDNA molecules to be counted accurately. Specific primers in the conserved constant-segment region were used to synthesize first-strand cDNA for TCR alpha and beta chains. To control for contamination, every cDNA library carried two barcodes: a SMART-Mk sample barcode plus Illumina barcodes. TruSeq adapter sequences and Illumina sample barcodes were added in two successive PCR steps. The Illumina HiSeq platform was used with custom primers to sequence TCR alpha and beta cDNA libraries. In the original analysis: Unique molecular identifiers were extracted from raw reads with MiGEC, and CDR3 positions were determined with MiXCR. Recombination models were inferred per individual with the repgenHMM and IGoR tools using an EM algorithm. Shared clonotypes were analyzed with the tcR package in R, and sharing was normalized by the product of cloneset sizes. To study raw recombination free of thymic and clonal selection effects, out-of-frame nonproductive sequences were analyzed. TCRdb cleaned the public reads at Q25 with fastp, built clones with MiXCR and kept in-frame beta chains. For every CDR3 protein sequence, its rows merge into one entry that carries the most common genes and DNA. TCRdb assigned the V and J calls; the authors' analysis was not used. The sample yields about 490,000 distinct CDR3 sequences; around 15% were counted once. The ten largest account for 0.35% to 0.45% of the sample.

These same records also appear under a second study, on yellow fever vaccine responses in identical twins. The second paper states: The authors reported that the T cell response to vaccination in identical twins appeared partly convergent and partly personalized. The study precisely tracked vaccine-responding T cell clones in identical twins.

The chain couples TRBV20-1 to TRBJ2-5; possibly the D gene is TRBD1, per 5 matching bases. This clonotype was sampled from a young woman in good health. The sequencing sample was made of CD4+ T cells sorted from blood. The CDR3 has the sequence CSARAPTQGRETQYF. The DNA reads TGCAGTGCTAGGGCCCCTACCCAGGGTAGGGAGACCCAGTACTTC.